The 22 T cell receptor beta chains below all came from one sample that was sequenced in a study of OX40 agonist ivuxolimab in advanced cancers. Clones were read by immunoSEQ multiplex PCR, and TCRdb kept only the in-frame ones, dropping some. Of just over 40,000 clones in the sample, 80% to 90% are singletons; the top ten hold 3% to 4%. Sample: CD4+ or CD8+ T cells sorted from blood, taken in a trial of the OX40 agonist ivuxolimab. The receptors stem from an adult with an advanced solid tumor such as melanoma, head and neck, liver or kidney cancer.

Only one count was recorded for this clone. The J gene is TRBJ2-7, the V gene TRBV5-5; a weak D match, TRBD1 (6 bases). Trimming removed 5 bases from V and 2 bases from J, with 17 bases in between. The CDR3 runs 15 residues. Germline CDR1 SGHKS, CDR2 YYEKEE (reference sequence). The CDR3 region has the DNA TGTGCCAGCAGACGAGACAGGAGCAGGACCTACGAGCAGTACTTC. Residues: CASRRDRSRTYEQYF.

The chain uses TRBV6-5 and TRBJ2-2, with no clear D. Germline V gives CDR1 MNHEY, CDR2 SVGAGI. The V gene lost 2 bases and the J gene lost 4 bases, with 11 bases spanning the gap. This CDR3 comprises 15 residues. CDR3 nucleotide sequence: TGTGCCAGCAGTTACGACTCTACGCCCACCGGGGAGCTGTTTTTT. Its protein is CASSYDSTPTGELFF.

The rearrangement uses TRBV6-6 and TRBJ1-5; D not certain. The CDR3 is 14 amino acids. Germline values: CDR1 MNHNY, CDR2 SVGAGI (reference sequence). Trimming removed 2 bases from V and 2 bases from J, with 7 bases in between. The CDR3 sequence is CASSYLGGNQPQHF. In DNA form, the CDR3 reads TGTGCCAGCAGTTACCTAGGAGGCAATCAGCCCCAGCATTTT.

The chain is built from TRBV28 and TRBJ2-1, with 12 positions matching TRBD2. V was pared by 9 bases and J by 4 bases, with 4 bases of the junction left unmatched. CDR1 and CDR2 (germline): MDHEN, SYDVKM. This CDR3 has 14 amino acids. The CDR3 nucleotides read TGTGCCAGTAACGGACTAGCGGGGTACAATGAGCAGTTCTTC. Translating gives CASNGLAGYNEQFF.

This clone has only a few counts. The chain employs TRBV4-3 and TRBJ1-3; TRBD1 matches at 8 bases. This CDR3 contains 15 residues. The V segment lost 0 bases and the J segment 2 bases; nucleotides outside the gene matches: 0. Germline values: CDR1 LGHNA, CDR2 YSLEER. CDR3 coding DNA: TGCGCCAGCAGCCAAGAGGACAGGGCTGGAAACACCATATATTTT. This translates into CASSQEDRAGNTIYF.

V is TRBV6-1 and J is TRBJ2-7, with a tentative D call TRBD2 (6 bases). The V gene lost 4 bases and the J gene lost 3 bases, with 13 bases spanning the gap. Looked up from germline, CDR1 is MNHNS and CDR2 is SASEGT. This CDR3 is built from 14 residues. The chain's CDR3 is CASSVGGWGYEQYF. The DNA for the CDR3 is TGTGCCAGCAGTGTGGGGGGTTGGGGCTACGAGCAGTACTTC.

V is TRBV10-3 and J is TRBJ2-7, with a weak D call TRBD1 (5 bases). This CDR3 has 14 amino acids. The germline gives CDR1 ENHRY, CDR2 SYGVKD. Between the trimmed V and J ends, which lost 6 bases and 4 bases, there was a span of 16 bases. CDR3 residues: CAIRVQGSPYEQYF. The CDR3 DNA follows: TGTGCCATCAGGGTCCAGGGATCCCCTTACGAGCAGTACTTC.

The J gene is TRBJ2-5, the V gene TRBV11-3; D is possibly TRBD1 or TRBD2 (5 bases each). CDR1 is SGHNT, CDR2 YENEEA, per germline. V lost 2 bases and J lost 5, with 12 bases in between. This CDR3 region has 14 residues. CDR3 DNA: TGTGCCAGCAGCTTACGTTGGGACGGGGAGACCCAGTACTTC. This codes for CASSLRWDGETQYF.

The rearrangement joins TRBV19 to TRBJ2-5; 8 bases line up with TRBD1. Germline V gives CDR1 LNHDA, CDR2 SQIVND (reference sequence). The CDR3 consists of 14 residues. V lost 5 bases to trimming and J lost 7 bases; unmatched junction nucleotides: 9. The CDR3, as DNA: TGTGCCAGTAGTTCAGGGACAGGCGAAAGGACCCAGTACTTC. The encoded protein is CASSSGTGERTQYF.

The chain is built from TRBV7-3 and TRBJ2-2; 10 bases line up with TRBD2. V was clipped by 7 bases and J by 4 bases; unmatched bases: 12. Germline values: CDR1 SGHTA, CDR2 FQGTGA. This CDR3 comprises 17 residues. The CDR3 DNA is TGTGCCAGCACTTTAGCGGGAGGCCCTCGAATCACCGGGGAGCTGTTTTTT. As protein: CASTLAGGPRITGELFF.

The V call is TRBV10-3, the J call TRBJ2-4, with a possible D match to TRBD1 (5 bases). The CDR3 sequence is 13 residues long. The V end was cut by 2 bases, the J end by 6 bases, with 8 bases between. Germline V lookup: CDR1 ENHRY, CDR2 SYGVKD. CDR3 coding DNA: TGTGCCATCAGTGAGCGACAGTTAAACATTCAGTACTTC. Translation gives CAISERQLNIQYF.

The gene calls are TRBV2 and TRBJ2-5; 7 bases agree with TRBD2. CDR1 and CDR2 from the germline V gene are SNHLY and FYNNEI. CDR3 size: 13 residues. The trim removed 8 bases at V and 4 bases at J, leaving 7 bases unmatched. CDR3 sequence (DNA): TGTGCCAGCGGGCTAGCGGAGATAGAGACCCAGTACTTC. This translates into CASGLAEIETQYF.

The V gene is TRBV2, the J gene TRBJ2-2, with D perhaps matching TRBD1 or TRBD2 (5 bases each). Germline CDR1 SNHLY, CDR2 FYNNEI. V dropped 6 bases and J dropped 1 base, with 12 bases sitting between them. The CDR3 runs to 15 residues. The chain's CDR3 is CASRLERGNTGELFF. CDR3 coding DNA: TGTGCCAGCAGGCTGGAGAGGGGGAACACCGGGGAGCTGTTTTTT.

The chain carries TRBV7-8 and TRBJ2-1; 11 bases are shared with TRBD2. This CDR3 has 15 residues. Trimming cost V 8 bases and J 6 bases; bases outside gene matches: 9. Germline V gene sequence: CDR1 SGHVS, CDR2 FQNEAQ. The DNA of the CDR3 is TGTGCCAGCTCGGGCGCACTAGCGGGAGTCAATGAGCAGTTCTTC. Amino acids: CASSGALAGVNEQFF.

The chain has TRBV7-2 and TRBJ2-1; 9 nucleotides align to TRBD2. The CDR3 is 16 amino acids. V was pared by 0 bases and J by 2 bases, with 2 bases of the junction left unmatched. Germline V gene sequence: CDR1 SGHTA, CDR2 FQGNSA. CDR3 nucleotides: TGTGCCAGCAGCTTAGCTAGCGGGAGTACCTACAATGAGCAGTTCTTC. Its translation is CASSLASGSTYNEQFF.

This sequence joins TRBV6-1 and TRBJ2-2, with a tentative D call TRBD2 (6 bases). The CDR3 totals 13 residues. Germline V lookup: CDR1 MNHNS, CDR2 SASEGT. The V gene lost 6 bases and the J gene lost 5 bases, with 10 bases spanning the gap. The CDR3 protein is CASRSGGTGELFF. The CDR3 DNA is TGTGCCAGCAGGTCCGGGGGAACCGGGGAGCTGTTTTTT.

This sequence joins TRBV7-3 and TRBJ2-6; unclear D gene. This CDR3 spans 14 amino acids. Germline V gene sequence: CDR1 SGHTA, CDR2 FQGTGA. V lost 2 bases and J 4 bases, leaving 6 bases between the germline ends. The CDR3 nucleotides read TGTGCCAGCAGCTTAGGGCCCGGGGCCAACGTCCTGACTTTC. Its protein is CASSLGPGANVLTF.

The chain joins TRBV28 to TRBJ1-1; TRBD1 might be the D (5 bases). The CDR3 extends over 16 amino acids. The germline CDR1 and CDR2 sequences are MDHEN and SYDVKM. The V end was cut by 6 bases, the J end by 0 bases, with 17 bases between. In DNA, the CDR3 is TGTGCCAGCAGGTCCCCGGGGAGAGGGGTGAACACTGAAGCTTTCTTT. Translated, it gives CASRSPGRGVNTEAFF.

The J gene is TRBJ2-5, the V gene TRBV15; 9 bases match TRBD1. Trimming removed 3 bases from V and 0 bases from J; junction bases left unmatched: 2. The CDR3 runs to 15 residues. CDR1 is LNHNV and CDR2 is YYDKDF in the germline V gene (reference sequence). The CDR3 sequence: CATSRDRGHQETQYF. CDR3 sequence (DNA): TGTGCCACCAGCAGGGACAGGGGTCACCAAGAGACCCAGTACTTC.

The rearrangement uses TRBV11-2 and TRBJ2-7; 7 positions agree with TRBD2. The V gene end was trimmed by 4 bases and the J gene end by 2 bases; junction bases not matched to a gene: 8. The length of the CDR3 is 15 residues. Germline CDR1 reads SGHAT; CDR2 reads FQNNGV. The chain's CDR3 is CASSSPWEGTYEQYF. CDR3 sequence (DNA): TGTGCCAGCAGCTCCCCTTGGGAGGGTACCTACGAGCAGTACTTC.

J is TRBJ1-1 and V is TRBV9; tentatively, D is TRBD1 (5 bases). V lost 2 bases and J 1 base, leaving 6 bases between the germline ends. Germline V gene sequence: CDR1 SGDLS, CDR2 YYNGEE. This CDR3 comprises 13 residues. The CDR3 sequence is CASSVGPNTEAFF. CDR3 sequence (DNA): TGTGCCAGCAGCGTGGGACCGAACACTGAAGCTTTCTTT.

The chain couples TRBV6-1 to TRBJ2-7; TRBD1 agrees at 7 bases. The CDR3 extends over 15 amino acids. The germline V gene encodes CDR1 MNHNS and CDR2 SASEGT. Unmatched junction bases numbered 7, after V lost 4 bases and J lost 1 base. CDR3 sequence (DNA): TGTGCCAGCAGTGTTAACCGGGACAGATCCTACGAGCAGTACTTC. Its protein is CASSVNRDRSYEQYF.